The clone carrying this T cell receptor (beta chain) has a count of ten or more. Its antigen is not identified. Time point: newly diagnosed GD, antithyroid drugs for less than 3 months. The authors made the TCR library using RNA they extracted from PBMCs. This entry belongs to a study of regulatory T cells in long-lasting Graves disease. Overall study results and limits: Newly diagnosed disease favored TRBV20-1 and TRBJ2-1 over persistent disease.

Germline loops: CDR1 DFQATT, CDR2 SNEGSKA (reference sequence). The CDR3 has 13 residues. V was clipped by 6 bases and J by 0 bases, with 9 bases between them. Arm-PCR of CDR3 regions and iRepertoire HTBI primers were used to build TCR beta libraries. Using its own MiXCR run on the multiplex PCR reads, TCRdb lists one record per CDR3 protein. The data show under 450,000 distinct CDR3 sequences, with 12% seen just once and 15% to 20% held by the top ten. These sequences were also reported in another study, on T cells in Graves' hyperthyroidism and ophthalmopathy. As that report states: TCR CDR3 regions were first amplified by RT-PCR with HTBI primers.

The receptor's source is a woman younger than 30 with Graves disease. Here the sequenced sample was peripheral blood mononuclear cells (PBMCs), taken at new diagnosis, from a patient treated with antithyroid drugs. V gene TRBV20-1 combines with J gene TRBJ2-1, with D uncertain. This chain's CDR3 is CSAGVFSYNEQFF. The CDR3, as DNA: TGCAGTGCAGGTGTGTTCTCCTACAATGAGCAGTTCTTC.